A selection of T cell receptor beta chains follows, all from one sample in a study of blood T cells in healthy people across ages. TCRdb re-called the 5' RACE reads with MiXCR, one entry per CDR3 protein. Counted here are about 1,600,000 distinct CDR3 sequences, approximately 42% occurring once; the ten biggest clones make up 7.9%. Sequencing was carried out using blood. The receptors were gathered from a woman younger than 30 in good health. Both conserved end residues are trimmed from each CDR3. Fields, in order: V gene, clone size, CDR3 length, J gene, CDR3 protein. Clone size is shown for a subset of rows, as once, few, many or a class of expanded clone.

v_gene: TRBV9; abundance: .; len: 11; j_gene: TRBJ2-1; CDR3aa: ASSGTGTNEQF
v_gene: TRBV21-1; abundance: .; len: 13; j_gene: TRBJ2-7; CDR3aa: ASSKEGTHSYEQY
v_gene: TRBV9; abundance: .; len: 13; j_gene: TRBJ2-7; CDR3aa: ASSVALQGAHEQY
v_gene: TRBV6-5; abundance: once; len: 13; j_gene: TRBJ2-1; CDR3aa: ASSHLRGTYNEQF
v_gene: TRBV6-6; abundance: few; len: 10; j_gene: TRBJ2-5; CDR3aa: ATRSGKETQY
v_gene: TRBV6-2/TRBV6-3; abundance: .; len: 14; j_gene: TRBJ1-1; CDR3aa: ASSSRDRNMNTEAF
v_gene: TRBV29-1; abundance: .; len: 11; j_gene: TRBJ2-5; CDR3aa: SVEPTGAGTQY
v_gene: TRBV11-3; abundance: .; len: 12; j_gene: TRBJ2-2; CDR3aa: ASSPGEPAGELF
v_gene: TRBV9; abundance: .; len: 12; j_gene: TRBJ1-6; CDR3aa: ASSATGGNSPLH
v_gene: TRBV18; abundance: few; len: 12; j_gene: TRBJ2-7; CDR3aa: ASSPRGFGYEQY
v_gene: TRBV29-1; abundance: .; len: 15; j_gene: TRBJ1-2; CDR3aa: SVDFAGGGMGGRGYT
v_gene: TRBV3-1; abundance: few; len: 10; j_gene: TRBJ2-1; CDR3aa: ASSQGGGKQF
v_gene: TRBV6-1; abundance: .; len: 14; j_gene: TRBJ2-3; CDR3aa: ASSESASGSTDTQY
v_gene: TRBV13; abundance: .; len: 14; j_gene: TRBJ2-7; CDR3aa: ASSRLGAAFSYEQY
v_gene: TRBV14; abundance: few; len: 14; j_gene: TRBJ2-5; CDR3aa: ASSQTWTWVGETQY
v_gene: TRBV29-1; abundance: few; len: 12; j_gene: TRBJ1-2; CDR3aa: SVLDDRGSYGYT
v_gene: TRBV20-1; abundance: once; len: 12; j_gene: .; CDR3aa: STRPQRGVYEQY
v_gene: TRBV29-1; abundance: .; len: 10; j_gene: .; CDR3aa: SVEERDYEQY
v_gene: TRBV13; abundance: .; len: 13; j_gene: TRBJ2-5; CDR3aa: ASSTGDGRTRDQY
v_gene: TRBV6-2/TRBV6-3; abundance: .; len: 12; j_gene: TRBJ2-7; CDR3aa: ASTSGGTKYEQY
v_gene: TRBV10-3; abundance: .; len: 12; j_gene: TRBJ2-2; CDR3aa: ATKAGVGTGELF
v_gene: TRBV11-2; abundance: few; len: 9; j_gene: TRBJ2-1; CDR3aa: ASSIRAEQF
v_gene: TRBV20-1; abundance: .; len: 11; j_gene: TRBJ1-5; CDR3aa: SAEQGANQPQH
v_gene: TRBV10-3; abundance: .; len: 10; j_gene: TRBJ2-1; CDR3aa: AISPSGNEQF
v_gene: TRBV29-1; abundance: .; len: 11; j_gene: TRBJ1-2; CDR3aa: SVRDSSPYGYT
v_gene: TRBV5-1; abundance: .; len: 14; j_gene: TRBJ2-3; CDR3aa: ASSLAWGTGTDTQY
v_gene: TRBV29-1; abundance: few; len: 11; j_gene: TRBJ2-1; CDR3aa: SVRFVNNNEQF
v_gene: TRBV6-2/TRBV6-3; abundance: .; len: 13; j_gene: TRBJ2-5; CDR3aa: ASSATRQGGETQY
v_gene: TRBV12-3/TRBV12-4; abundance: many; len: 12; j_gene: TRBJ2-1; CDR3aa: ASNLSGASSKQF
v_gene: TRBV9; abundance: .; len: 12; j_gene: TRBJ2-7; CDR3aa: ASSDGQGAGEQY
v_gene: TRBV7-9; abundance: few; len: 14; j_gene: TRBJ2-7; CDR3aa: ASSSAEKGMNYEQY
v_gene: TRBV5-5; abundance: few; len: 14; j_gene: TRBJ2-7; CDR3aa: ASSLQTGTSSYEQY
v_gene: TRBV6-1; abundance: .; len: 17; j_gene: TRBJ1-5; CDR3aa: ASSEARWRGAFGNQPQH
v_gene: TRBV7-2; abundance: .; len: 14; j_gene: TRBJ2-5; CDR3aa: ASSLSGGRLKETQY
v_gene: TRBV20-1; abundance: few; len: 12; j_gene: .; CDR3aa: SARVLDRDDEQY
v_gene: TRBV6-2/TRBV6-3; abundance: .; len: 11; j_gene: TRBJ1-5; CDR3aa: ASSKGFGQPQH
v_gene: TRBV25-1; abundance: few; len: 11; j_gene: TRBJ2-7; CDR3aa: ASSDHRAYEQY
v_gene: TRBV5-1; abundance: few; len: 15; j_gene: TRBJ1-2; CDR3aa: ASSQNRDRGRFYGYT
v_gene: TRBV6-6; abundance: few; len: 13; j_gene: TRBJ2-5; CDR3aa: ASSSSGQGLETQY
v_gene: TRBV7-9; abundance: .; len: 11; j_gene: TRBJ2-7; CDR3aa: ASSDGAVYEQY
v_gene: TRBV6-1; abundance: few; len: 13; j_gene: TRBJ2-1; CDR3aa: ASSEAIDRYNEQF
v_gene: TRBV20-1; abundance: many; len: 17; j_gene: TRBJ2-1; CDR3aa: SARSLTSGIPGSHNEQF
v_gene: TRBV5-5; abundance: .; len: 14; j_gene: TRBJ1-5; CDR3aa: ASSPAGGQSNQPQH
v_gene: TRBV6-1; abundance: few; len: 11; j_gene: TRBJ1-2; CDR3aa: ASIKQPDGGYT
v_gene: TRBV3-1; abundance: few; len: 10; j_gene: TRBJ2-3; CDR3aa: ASSQEKKSQY
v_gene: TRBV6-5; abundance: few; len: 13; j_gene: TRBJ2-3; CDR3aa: ASTYSGLSTDTQY
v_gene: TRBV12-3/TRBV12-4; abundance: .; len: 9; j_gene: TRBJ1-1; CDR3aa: ASSFLTEAF
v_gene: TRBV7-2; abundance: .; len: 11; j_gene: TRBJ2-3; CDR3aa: ASSLTGLDTQY
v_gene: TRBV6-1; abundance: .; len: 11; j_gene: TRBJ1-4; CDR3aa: ASQDSNWEKLF
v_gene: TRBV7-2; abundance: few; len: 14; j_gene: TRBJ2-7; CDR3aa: ASSITPGLAGDEQY
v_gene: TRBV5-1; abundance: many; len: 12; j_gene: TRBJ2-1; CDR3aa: ASSFGGVSNEQF